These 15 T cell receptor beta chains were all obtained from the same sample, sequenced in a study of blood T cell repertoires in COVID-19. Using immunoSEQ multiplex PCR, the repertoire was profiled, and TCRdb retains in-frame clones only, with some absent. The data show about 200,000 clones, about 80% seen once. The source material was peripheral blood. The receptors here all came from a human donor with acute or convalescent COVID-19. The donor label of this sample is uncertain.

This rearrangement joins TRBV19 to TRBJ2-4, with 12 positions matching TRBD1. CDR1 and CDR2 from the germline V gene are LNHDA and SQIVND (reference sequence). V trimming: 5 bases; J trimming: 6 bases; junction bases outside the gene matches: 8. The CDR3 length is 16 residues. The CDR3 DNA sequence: TGTGCCAGTAGTCCGTCGGGACAGGGGGCCGGAAACATTCAGTACTTC. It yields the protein CASSPSGQGAGNIQYF.

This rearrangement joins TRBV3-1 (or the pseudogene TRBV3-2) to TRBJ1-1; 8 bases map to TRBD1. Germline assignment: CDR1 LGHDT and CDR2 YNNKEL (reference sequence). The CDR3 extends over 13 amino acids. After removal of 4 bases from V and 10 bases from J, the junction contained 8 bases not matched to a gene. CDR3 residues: CASSRSGGGIAFF. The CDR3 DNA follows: TGTGCCAGCAGCCGCTCAGGGGGCGGAATAGCTTTCTTT.

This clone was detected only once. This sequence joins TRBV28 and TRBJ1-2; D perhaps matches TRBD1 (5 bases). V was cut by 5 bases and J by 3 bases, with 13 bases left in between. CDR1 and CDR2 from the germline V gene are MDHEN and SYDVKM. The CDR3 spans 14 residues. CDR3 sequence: CASSPGTADYGYTF. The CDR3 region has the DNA TGTGCCAGCAGTCCGGGGACTGCCGACTATGGCTACACCTTC.

The CDR3 is CASSYGSGRASYEQYF. CDR3 nucleotides: TGTGCCAGCAGTTACGGTAGCGGGAGGGCCTCCTACGAGCAGTACTTC. This chain uses TRBV6-2 or TRBV6-3 with TRBJ2-7; TRBD2 matches 11 bases. The V gene end was trimmed by 2 bases and the J gene end by 0 bases; junction bases not matched to a gene: 3. This CDR3 contains 16 residues. The germline V gene has CDR1 MNHEY and CDR2 SVGEGT.

The CDR3 DNA sequence: TGTGCCAGCAGCTTAGGGGCGGGGGAACATAGTCAGCCCCAGCATTTT. Translated, it gives CASSLGAGEHSQPQHF. The chain couples TRBV7-6 to TRBJ1-5; a possible D gene is TRBD1 (5 bases). This CDR3 spans 16 amino acids. CDR1 and CDR2 (germline): SGHVS, FNYEAQ. V lost 1 base and J lost 6, with 16 bases in between.

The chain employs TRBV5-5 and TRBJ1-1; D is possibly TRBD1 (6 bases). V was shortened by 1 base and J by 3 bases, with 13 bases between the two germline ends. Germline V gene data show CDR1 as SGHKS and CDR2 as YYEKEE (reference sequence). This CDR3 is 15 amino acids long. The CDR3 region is CASSLFRGAYTEAFF. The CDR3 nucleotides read TGTGCCAGCAGCTTGTTCCGGGGGGCATACACTGAAGCTTTCTTT.

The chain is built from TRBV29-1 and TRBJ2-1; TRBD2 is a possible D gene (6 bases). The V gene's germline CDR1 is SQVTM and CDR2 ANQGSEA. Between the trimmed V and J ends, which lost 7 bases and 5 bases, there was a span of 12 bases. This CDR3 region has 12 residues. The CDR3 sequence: CSGGLSNNEQFF. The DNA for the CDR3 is TGCAGCGGGGGACTGTCCAACAATGAGCAGTTCTTC.

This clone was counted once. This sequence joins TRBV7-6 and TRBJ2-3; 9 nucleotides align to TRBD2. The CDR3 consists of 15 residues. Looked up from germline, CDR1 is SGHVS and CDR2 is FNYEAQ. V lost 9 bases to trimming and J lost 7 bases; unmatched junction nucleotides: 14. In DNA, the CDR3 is TGTGCCAGTTCGTCTAGCGGGGCCGACCCCCATACGCAGTATTTT. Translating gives CASSSSGADPHTQYF.

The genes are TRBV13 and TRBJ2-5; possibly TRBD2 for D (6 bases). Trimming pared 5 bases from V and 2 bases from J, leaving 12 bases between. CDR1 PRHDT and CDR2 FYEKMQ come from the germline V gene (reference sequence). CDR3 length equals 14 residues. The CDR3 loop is CASSGRDWQETQYF. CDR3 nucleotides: TGTGCCAGCAGCGGACGGGACTGGCAAGAGACCCAGTACTTC.

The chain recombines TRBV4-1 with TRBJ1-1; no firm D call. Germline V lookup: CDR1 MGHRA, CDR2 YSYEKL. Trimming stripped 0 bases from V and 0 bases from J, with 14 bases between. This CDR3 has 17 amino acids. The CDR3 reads CASSQEATIIMNTEAFF. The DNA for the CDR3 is TGCGCCAGCAGCCAAGAGGCAACAATAATCATGAACACTGAAGCTTTCTTT.

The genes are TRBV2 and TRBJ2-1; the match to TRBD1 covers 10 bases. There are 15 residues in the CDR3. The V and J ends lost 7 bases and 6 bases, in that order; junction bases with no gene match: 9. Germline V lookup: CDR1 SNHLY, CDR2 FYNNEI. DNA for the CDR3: TGTGCCAGCAAGAGGGAAGGGACAGGGGTCAATGAGCAGTTCTTC. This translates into CASKREGTGVNEQFF.

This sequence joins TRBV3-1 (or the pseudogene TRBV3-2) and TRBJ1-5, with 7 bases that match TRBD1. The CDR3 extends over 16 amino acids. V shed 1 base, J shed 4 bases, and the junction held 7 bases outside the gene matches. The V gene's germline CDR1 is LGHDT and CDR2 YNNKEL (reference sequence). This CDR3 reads CASSQVGTASNQPQHF. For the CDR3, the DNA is TGTGCCAGCAGCCAAGTCGGGACAGCAAGTAATCAGCCCCAGCATTTT.

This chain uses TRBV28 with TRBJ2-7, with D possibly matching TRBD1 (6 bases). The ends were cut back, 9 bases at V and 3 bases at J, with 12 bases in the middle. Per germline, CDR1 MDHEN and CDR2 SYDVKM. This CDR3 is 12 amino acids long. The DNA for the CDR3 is TGTGCCAGTACGGGACAAGGCTACGAGCAGTACTTC. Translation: CASTGQGYEQYF.

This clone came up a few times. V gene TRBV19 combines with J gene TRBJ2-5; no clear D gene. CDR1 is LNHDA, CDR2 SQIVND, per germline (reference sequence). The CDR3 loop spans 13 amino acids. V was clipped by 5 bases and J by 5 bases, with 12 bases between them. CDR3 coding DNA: TGTGCCAGTAGTCCGAGCTCCGCCGAGACCCAGTACTTC. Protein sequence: CASSPSSAETQYF.

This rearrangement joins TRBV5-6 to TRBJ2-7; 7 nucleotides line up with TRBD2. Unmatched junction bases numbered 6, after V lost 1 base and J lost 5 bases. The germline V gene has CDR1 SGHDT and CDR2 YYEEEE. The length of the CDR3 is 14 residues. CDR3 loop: CASSLPGGGHEQYF. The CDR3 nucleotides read TGTGCCAGCAGCTTGCCGGGGGGAGGTCACGAGCAGTACTTC.